Sequencing of this TCR beta chain was carried out in a study of blood T cells in healthy people across ages. Study overall: Through template switching, about one barcoded beta molecule was captured per two T cells, as measured in model experiments.

Findings and caveats of the study: Significant beta diversity loss was already apparent by age roughly 44, declining roughly linearly.

This clonotype was found a few times. The antigen remains undetermined. It was with a sample-barcoded 5' primer and a J-beta primer mix that a second PCR of about 6 to 11 cycles was run. Every cDNA was tagged by a template-switch adaptor with 12 random nucleotides. TCRdb re-analysed the 5' RACE reads in MiXCR, keeping a single row per CDR3 protein. The sample gives hundreds of thousands of distinct CDR3 sequences, approximately 51% of which show up once; 51% is in the top ten. Germline loops: CDR1 SGHRS, CDR2 YFSETQ. V lost 4 bases and J lost 1, with 13 bases in between. The CDR3 is 15 residues long. The V call is TRBV5-1, the J call TRBJ2-3; a possible D gene is TRBD2 (5 bases). Sequenced: blood. The sequence was collected from a man in his fifties or sixties in good health. CDR3 in amino acids: CASSKPGYGTDTQYF. The CDR3 coding sequence is TGCGCCAGCAGCAAACCGGGGTACGGCACAGATACGCAGTATTTT.